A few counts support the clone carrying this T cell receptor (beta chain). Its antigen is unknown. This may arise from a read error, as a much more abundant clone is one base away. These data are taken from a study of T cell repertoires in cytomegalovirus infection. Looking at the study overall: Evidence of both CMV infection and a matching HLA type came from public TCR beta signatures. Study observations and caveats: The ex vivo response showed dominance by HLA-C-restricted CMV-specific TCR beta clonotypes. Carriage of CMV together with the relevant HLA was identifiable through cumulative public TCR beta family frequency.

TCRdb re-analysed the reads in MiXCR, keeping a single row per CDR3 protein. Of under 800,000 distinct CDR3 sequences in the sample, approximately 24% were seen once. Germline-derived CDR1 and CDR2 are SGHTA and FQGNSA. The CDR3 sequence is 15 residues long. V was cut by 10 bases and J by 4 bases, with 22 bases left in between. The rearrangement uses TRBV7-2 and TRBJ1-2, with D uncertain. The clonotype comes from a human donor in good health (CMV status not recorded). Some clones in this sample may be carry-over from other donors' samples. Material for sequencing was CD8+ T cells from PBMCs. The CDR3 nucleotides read TGTGCCAACAGACCTTTGGCAGAGACTCTCTATGGCTACACCTTC. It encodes CANRPLAETLYGYTF. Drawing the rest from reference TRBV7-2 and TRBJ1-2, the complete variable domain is GAGVSQSPSNKVTEKGKDVELRCDPISGHTALYWYRQSLGQGLEFLIYFQGNSAPDKSGLPSDRFSAERTGGSVSTLTIQRTQQEDSAVYLCANRPLAETLYGYTFGSGTRLTVV.